The 14 T cell receptor beta chains listed next were all sequenced from one sample in a study of T cells in Graves' hyperthyroidism and ophthalmopathy. RNA transcripts served as the template for amplifying TCR beta CDR3 regions. Initially, a first-round RT-PCR of the TCR CDR3 employed the HTBI primer set. Each CDR3 protein gets one entry after TCRdb re-called the multiplex PCR reads with MiXCR. The sample contains about half a million distinct CDR3 sequences, 20% of which appear only once. The specimen was blood. Receptors originate from a man aged 18 to 29 with Graves' hyperthyroidism.

The chain employs TRBV12-3 or TRBV12-4 and TRBJ2-7, with D perhaps matching TRBD2 (6 bases). The CDR3 consists of 15 residues. V was cut by 6 bases and J by 2 bases, with 17 bases left in between. Here the CDR3 DNA reads TGTGCCAGCAGCGGTCCTTCGGGACTTACCTACGAGCAGTACTTC. Encoded protein: CASSGPSGLTYEQYF.

This chain connects TRBV28 to TRBJ2-7; a weak D match, TRBD1 (7 bases). This CDR3 has 18 amino acids. V was trimmed by 2 bases and J by 2 bases, leaving 22 bases between them. Germline CDR1 MDHEN, CDR2 SYDVKM. The CDR3 spells CASSLGFSQGQRAYEQYF. The CDR3 DNA is TGTGCCAGCAGTTTAGGTTTCTCTCAGGGACAGCGGGCCTACGAGCAGTACTTC. Based on the CDR3 plus reference TRBV28 and TRBJ2-7, the full variable domain is DVKVTQSSRYLVKRTGEKVFLECVQDMDHENMFWYRQDPGLGLRLIYFSYDVKMKEKGDIPEGYSVSREKKERFSLILESASTNQTSMYLCASSLGFSQGQRAYEQYFGPGTRLTVT.

This clonotype showed up many times. The chain links TRBV6-1 to TRBJ2-5; unclear D gene. CDR3 length: 15 amino acids. CDR1 is MNHNS, CDR2 SASEGT, per germline. Trimming took 1 base from V and 4 from J, leaving 13 bases between them. This CDR3 reads CASSEGESVSETQYF. The CDR3 DNA is TGTGCCAGCAGTGAAGGTGAGAGTGTCTCAGAGACCCAGTACTTC.

In this sample, this clonotype turned up many times. V and J are TRBV7-2 and TRBJ1-1; 9 nucleotides agree with TRBD1. This CDR3 has 13 residues. CDR1 SGHTA and CDR2 FQGNSA come from the germline V gene. The V segment lost 7 bases and the J segment 5 bases; nucleotides outside the gene matches: 5. The chain's CDR3 is CASTSGTGTEAFF. CDR3 sequence (DNA): TGTGCCAGCACCAGTGGGACAGGGACTGAAGCTTTCTTT.

Turning to this clonotype: This sequence may be a read error, since a much larger clone differs from it by one base. CDR3 nucleotide sequence: TGTGCCAGCGGCCCAGGGACCTTAGCTACCCACTATGGCTACACCTTC. As protein: CASGPGTLATHYGYTF. The V call is TRBV11-2, the J call TRBJ1-2, with D possibly being TRBD1 (5 bases). V shed 8 bases and J shed 3 bases, with 22 bases lying between them. Looked up from germline, CDR1 is SGHAT and CDR2 is FQNNGV. The CDR3 is 16 amino acids. Using reference TRBV11-2 and TRBJ1-2 for the parts outside the CDR3, the full variable domain is EAGVAQSPRYKIIEKRQSVAFWCNPISGHATLYWYQQILGQGPKLLIQFQNNGVVDDSQLPKDRFSAERLKGVDSTLKIQPAKLEDSAVYLCASGPGTLATHYGYTFGSGTRLTVV.

This clonotype was seen many times. This chain links TRBV28 with TRBJ1-2; the D gene is possibly TRBD1 (5 bases). There are 15 residues in the CDR3. CDR1 and CDR2 from the germline V gene are MDHEN and SYDVKM. Trimming left V 7 bases short and J 5 bases short, with 20 bases between. CDR3 loop: CASTSWADSLYGYTF. The CDR3 bases are TGTGCCAGCACCTCTTGGGCCGACAGTCTATATGGCTACACCTTC.

About this clonotype: Germline is not matched at one junction end, which may reflect a read error. The chain recombines TRBV12-3 or TRBV12-4 with TRBJ2-2; the D gene could be TRBD1 or TRBD2 (5 bases each). CDR3 length equals 15 residues. The CDR3 is CASSLTASKVGELCF. In DNA form, the CDR3 reads TGTGCCAGCAGTTTGACAGCGTCTAAGGTCGGGGAGCTGTGTTTT.

This clonotype was seen repeatedly, ten times or more. The chain is built from TRBV11-2 and TRBJ2-2, with 8 bases lining up with TRBD2. J was trimmed by 4 bases and V by 1 base; bases with no gene match: 8. The germline gives CDR1 SGHAT, CDR2 FQNNGV. The CDR3 has 17 amino acids. The CDR3 DNA is TGTGCCAGCAGCTTAGGAGGGAGCGGGGGACTCACCGGGGAGCTGTTTTTT. Protein sequence: CASSLGGSGGLTGELFF.

This clonotype has a count of ten or more. The rearrangement links TRBV6-5 to TRBJ1-1; 11 bases fit TRBD1. Germline CDR1 and CDR2: MNHEY and SVGAGI. This CDR3 is 15 amino acids long. V trimming: 2 bases; J trimming: 4 bases; junction bases outside the gene matches: 3. The CDR3 reads CASSYGTGGTTEAFF. The DNA for the CDR3 is TGTGCCAGCAGTTACGGGACAGGGGGGACCACTGAAGCTTTCTTT.

The chain uses TRBV4-1 and TRBJ2-2; the D is unclear. CDR3 size: 16 residues. V was shortened by 2 bases and J by 6 bases, with 16 bases between the two germline ends. CDR1 MGHRA and CDR2 YSYEKL come from the germline V gene. CDR3 bases: TGCGCCAGCAGCCAATACATTTCCGGACGGGCCGGGGAGCTGTTTTTT. Residues: CASSQYISGRAGELFF.

This clonotype was found many times. The chain is built from TRBV7-8 and TRBJ2-2; no definite D call. Trimming shortened V by 4 bases and J by 6 bases, and 18 bases separated the two germline ends. The CDR3 covers 16 residues. CDR1 and CDR2 from the germline V gene are SGHVS and FQNEAQ. DNA of the CDR3: TGTGCCAGCAGCTCCCCTCGTTGGGGTAATCCCGGGGAGCTGTTTTTT. Translated: CASSSPRWGNPGELFF. Looking up the rest from reference TRBV7-8 and TRBJ2-2 gives the full variable domain: GAGVSQSPRYKVAKRGQDVALRCDPISGHVSLFWYQQALGQGPEFLTYFQNEAQLDKSGLPSDRFFAERPEGSVSTLKIQRTQQEDSAVYLCASSSPRWGNPGELFFGEGSRLTVL.

This clonotype was found many times. A single base separates this from a much larger clone, so it may be a read error. This rearrangement joins TRBV28 to TRBJ1-2; a possible D gene is TRBD1 (6 bases). Germline CDR1 reads MDHEN; CDR2 reads SYDVKM. This CDR3 is 14 amino acids long. The CDR3 protein is CASRQQGDGYGHTF. In DNA form, the CDR3 reads TGTGCCAGCAGACAACAGGGTGATGGGTATGGCCACACCTTC.

This clonotype was recorded a few times. V usage is TRBV5-1 and J usage is TRBJ2-7; tentatively, D is TRBD1 (6 bases). The germline V gene has CDR1 SGHRS and CDR2 YFSETQ. This CDR3 has 14 amino acids. V was pared by 0 bases and J by 3 bases, with 10 bases between. The CDR3 loop reads CASSLDGTNYEQYF. The CDR3 DNA sequence: TGCGCCAGCAGCTTGGATGGGACAAACTACGAGCAGTACTTC.

This clonotype was observed at least ten times. The DNA for the CDR3 is TGCGCCAGCAGCTACCTGGATTTCACTGAAGCTTTCTTT. Residues: CASSYLDFTEAFF. V gene TRBV5-1 combines with J gene TRBJ1-1; no clear D. The germline V gene encodes CDR1 SGHRS and CDR2 YFSETQ. The V end was cut by 3 bases, the J end by 4 bases, with 10 bases between. CDR3 length equals 13 residues.